This T cell receptor beta chain was obtained from a study of shared T cell receptors in the human thymus. V gave up 3 bases and J gave up 11 bases, with 19 bases separating them. Per germline, CDR1 MNHEY and CDR2 SMNVEV (reference sequence). This CDR3 comprises 14 residues. Assay used: immunoSEQ multiplex PCR; TCRdb lists only in-frame clones, some missing. The repertoire includes approximately 660,000 clones, 88% of them detected once, and approximately 0.011% sits in the top ten. These data are also associated with another study on human thymus T cells. As that study records: Unrelated individuals were reported by related research to share highly overlapping thymic repertoires.

The chain employs TRBV27 and TRBJ2-5; D not certain. What was sequenced was thymocytes. The clonotype originates from a boy under two years old with a congenital heart defect. The CDR3, as DNA: TGTGCCAGCAGTTTTGGCCAGGATCGCTTAGAGCAGTACTTC. Protein sequence: CASSFGQDRLEQYF.